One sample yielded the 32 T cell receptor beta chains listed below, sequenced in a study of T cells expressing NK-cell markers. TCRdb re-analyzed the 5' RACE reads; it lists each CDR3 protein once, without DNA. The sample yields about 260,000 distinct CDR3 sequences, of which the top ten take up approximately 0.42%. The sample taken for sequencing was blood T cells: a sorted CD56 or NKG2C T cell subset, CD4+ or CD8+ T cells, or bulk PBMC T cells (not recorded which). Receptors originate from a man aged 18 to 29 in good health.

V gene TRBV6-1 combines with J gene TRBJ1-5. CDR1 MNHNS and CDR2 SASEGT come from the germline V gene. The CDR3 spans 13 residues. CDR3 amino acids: CASRERLNQPQHF.

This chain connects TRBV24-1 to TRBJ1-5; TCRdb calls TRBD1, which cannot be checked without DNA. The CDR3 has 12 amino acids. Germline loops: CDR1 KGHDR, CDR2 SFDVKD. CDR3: CATSYGDQPQHF.

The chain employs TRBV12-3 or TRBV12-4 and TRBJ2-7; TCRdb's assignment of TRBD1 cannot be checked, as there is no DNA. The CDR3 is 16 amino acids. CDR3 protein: CASSFDRDQRFYEQYF.

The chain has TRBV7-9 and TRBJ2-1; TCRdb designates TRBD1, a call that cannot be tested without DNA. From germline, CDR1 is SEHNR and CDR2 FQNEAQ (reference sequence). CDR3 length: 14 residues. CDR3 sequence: CASSSDRGGNEQFF.

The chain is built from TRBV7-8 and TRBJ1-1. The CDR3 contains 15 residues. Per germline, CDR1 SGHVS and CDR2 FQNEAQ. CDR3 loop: CASTLPPIGNTEAFF.

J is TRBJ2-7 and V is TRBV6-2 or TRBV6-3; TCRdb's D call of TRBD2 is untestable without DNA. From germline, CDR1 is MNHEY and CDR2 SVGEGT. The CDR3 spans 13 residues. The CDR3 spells CASRTSGRPEQYF.

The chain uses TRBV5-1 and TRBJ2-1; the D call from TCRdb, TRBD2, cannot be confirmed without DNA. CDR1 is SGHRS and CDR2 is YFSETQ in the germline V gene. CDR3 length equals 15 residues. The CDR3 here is CASSSTSGSHNEQFF. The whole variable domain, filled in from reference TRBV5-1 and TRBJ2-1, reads KAGVTQTPRYLIKTRGQQVTLSCSPISGHRSVSWYQQTPGQGLQFLFEYFSETQRNKGNFPGRFSGRQFSNSRSEMNVSTLELGDSALYLCASSSTSGSHNEQFFGPGTRLTVL.

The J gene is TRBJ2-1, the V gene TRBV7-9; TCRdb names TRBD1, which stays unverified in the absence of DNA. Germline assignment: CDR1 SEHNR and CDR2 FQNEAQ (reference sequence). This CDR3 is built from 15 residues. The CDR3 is CASSLLGESTDEQFF.

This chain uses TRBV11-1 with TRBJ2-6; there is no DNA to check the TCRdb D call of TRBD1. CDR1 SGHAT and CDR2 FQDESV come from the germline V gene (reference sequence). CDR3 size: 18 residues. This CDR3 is CASRHRDRGRTGANVLTF.

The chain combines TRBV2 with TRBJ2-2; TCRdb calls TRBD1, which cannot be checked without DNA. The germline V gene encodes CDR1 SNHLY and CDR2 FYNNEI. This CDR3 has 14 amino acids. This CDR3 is CASIQQGSTGELFF.

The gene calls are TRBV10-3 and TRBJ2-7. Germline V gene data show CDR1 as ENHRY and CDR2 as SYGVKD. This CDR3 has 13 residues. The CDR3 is CAISPQGLDEQYF.

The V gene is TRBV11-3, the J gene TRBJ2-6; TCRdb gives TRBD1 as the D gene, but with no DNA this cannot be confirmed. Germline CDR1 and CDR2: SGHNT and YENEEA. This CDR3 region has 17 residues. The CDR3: CASRTGGAGSGANVLTF.

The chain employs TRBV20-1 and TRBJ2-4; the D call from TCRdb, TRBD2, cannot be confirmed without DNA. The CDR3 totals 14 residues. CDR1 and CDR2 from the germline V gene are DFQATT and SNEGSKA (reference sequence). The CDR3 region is CSALGSAAKNIQYF.

This chain's CDR3 is CASSPRQANTEAFF. This chain links TRBV18 with TRBJ1-1. Germline loops: CDR1 KGHSH, CDR2 LQKENI. The CDR3 totals 14 residues.

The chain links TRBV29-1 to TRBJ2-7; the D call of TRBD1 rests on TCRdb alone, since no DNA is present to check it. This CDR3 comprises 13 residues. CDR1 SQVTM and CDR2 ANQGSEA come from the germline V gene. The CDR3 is CSVAGQGNYEQYF.

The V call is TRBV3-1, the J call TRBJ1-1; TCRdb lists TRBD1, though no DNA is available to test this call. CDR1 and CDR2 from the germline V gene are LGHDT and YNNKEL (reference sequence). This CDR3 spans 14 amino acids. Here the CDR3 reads CASSPTGMNTEAFF.

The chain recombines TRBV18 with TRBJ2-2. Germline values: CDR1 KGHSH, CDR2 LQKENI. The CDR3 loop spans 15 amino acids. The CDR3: CASSPPGIGTGELFF.

The CDR3 reads CASSLDRGDSPLHF. The V call is TRBV5-1, the J call TRBJ1-6. CDR3 length equals 14 residues. Germline V CDR1 and CDR2: SGHRS, YFSETQ.

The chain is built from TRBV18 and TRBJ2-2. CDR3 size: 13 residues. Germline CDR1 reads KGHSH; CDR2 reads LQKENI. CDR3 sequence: CASSPRETGELFF.

CDR3 protein: CASSQGPGARYEQYF. The chain recombines TRBV14 with TRBJ2-7; TCRdb outputs TRBD1, but without DNA this stays unchecked. The CDR3 consists of 15 residues. Germline V gives CDR1 SGHDN, CDR2 FVKESK.

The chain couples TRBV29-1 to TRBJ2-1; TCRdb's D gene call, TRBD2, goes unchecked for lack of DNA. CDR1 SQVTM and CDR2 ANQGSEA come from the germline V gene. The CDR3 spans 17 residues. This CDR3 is CSVEEFLDPSSYNEQFF.

The CDR3: CASRNQEGETQYF. The V gene is TRBV3-1, the J gene TRBJ2-5; the TCRdb call, TRBD2, lacks DNA for checking. Germline assignment: CDR1 LGHDT and CDR2 YNNKEL (reference sequence). This CDR3 has 13 residues.

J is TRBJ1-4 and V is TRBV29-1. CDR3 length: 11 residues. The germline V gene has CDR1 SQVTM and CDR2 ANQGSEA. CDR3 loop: CSVEALGVLVF.

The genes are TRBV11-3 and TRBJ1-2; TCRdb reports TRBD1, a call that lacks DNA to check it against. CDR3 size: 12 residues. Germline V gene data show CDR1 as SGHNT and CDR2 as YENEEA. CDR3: CASRGQGPVDTF.

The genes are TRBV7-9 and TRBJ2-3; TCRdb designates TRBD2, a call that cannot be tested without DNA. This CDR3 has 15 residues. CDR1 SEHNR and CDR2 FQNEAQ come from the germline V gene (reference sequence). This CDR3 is CASSFSGREADTQYF.

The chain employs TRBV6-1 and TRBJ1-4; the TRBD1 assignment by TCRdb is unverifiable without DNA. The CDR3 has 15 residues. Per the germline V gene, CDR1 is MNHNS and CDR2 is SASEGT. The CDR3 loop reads CASRPRQGPNEKLFF.

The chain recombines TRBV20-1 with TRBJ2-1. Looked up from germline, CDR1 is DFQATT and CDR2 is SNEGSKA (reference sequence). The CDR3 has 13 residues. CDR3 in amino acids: CSAYALGYNEQFF.

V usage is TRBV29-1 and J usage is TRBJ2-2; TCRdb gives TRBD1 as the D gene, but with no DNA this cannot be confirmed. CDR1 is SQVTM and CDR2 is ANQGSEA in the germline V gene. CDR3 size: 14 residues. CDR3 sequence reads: CSASDRDVSGELFF.

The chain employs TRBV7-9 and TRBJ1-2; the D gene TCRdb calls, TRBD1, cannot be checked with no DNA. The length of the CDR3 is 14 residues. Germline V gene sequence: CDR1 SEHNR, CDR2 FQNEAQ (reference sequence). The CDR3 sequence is CASSFLGQASGYTF.

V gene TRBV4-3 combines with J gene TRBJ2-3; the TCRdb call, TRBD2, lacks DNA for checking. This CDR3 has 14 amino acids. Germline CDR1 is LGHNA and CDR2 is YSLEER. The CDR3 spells CASSQETQAGGEYF.

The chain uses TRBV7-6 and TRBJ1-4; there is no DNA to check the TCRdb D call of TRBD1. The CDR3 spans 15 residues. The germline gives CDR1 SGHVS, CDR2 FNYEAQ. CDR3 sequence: CASSLRGALAEKLFF.

Here the CDR3 reads CASSTAMGGLPTGANVLTF. The J gene is TRBJ2-6, the V gene TRBV11-2; TCRdb indicates TRBD2, and absent DNA this call remains unverified. The germline CDR1 and CDR2 sequences are SGHAT and FQNNGV. This CDR3 has 19 amino acids. The full variable domain, with the rest looked up from reference TRBV11-2 and TRBJ2-6, is EAGVAQSPRYKIIEKRQSVAFWCNPISGHATLYWYQQILGQGPKLLIQFQNNGVVDDSQLPKDRFSAERLKGVDSTLKIQPAKLEDSAVYLCASSTAMGGLPTGANVLTFGAGSRLTVL.